A selection of T cell receptor beta chains follows, all from one sample in a study of blood T cell repertoires in COVID-19. Clones were sequenced by immunoSEQ multiplex PCR, and TCRdb holds only the in-frame ones, with some missing. Among approximately 200,000 clones listed, around 85% were seen once. The source material was peripheral blood. These receptors all come from a man aged 65 to 85 with active or convalescent COVID-19. CDR3s include the opening cysteine and the closing phenylalanine or tryptophan. The order of the fields is CDR3 DNA, CDR3 protein, V gene, CDR3 length, D gene, clone size, J gene. D genes are given only for firm matches. Size tells how often a clone was seen (once, few, many) or the class of an expanded clone, and some rows leave it out.

CDR3nt: TGTGCCAGCAGCTTGGCTGACAGGGCCCCGGTGTACGAGCAGTACTTC; CDR3aa: CASSLADRAPVYEQYF; v_gene: TRBV5-6; len: 16; d_gene: TRBD1; abundance: .; j_gene: TRBJ2-7
CDR3nt: TGTGCCAGCAGCCGACGGAGAGGGACAGGTGAGTTCTTC; CDR3aa: CASSRRRGTGEFF; v_gene: TRBV7-2; len: 13; d_gene: TRBD1; abundance: .; j_gene: TRBJ2-1
CDR3nt: TGTGCCAGCAGCTCCGAGGCGGGGGCGCTTGGGGCCAACGTCCTGACTTTC; CDR3aa: CASSSEAGALGANVLTF; v_gene: TRBV5-6; len: 17; d_gene: .; abundance: .; j_gene: TRBJ2-6
CDR3nt: TGTGCCAGCAGCCAGGTGGTGTACACTGAAGCTTTCTTT; CDR3aa: CASSQVVYTEAFF; v_gene: TRBV11-2; len: 13; d_gene: .; abundance: .; j_gene: TRBJ1-1
CDR3nt: TGTGCCAGCAGCCCAAGGGCCTCAGGGGGTCACAATGAGCAGTTCTTC; CDR3aa: CASSPRASGGHNEQFF; v_gene: TRBV7-2; len: 16; d_gene: TRBD1; abundance: once; j_gene: TRBJ2-1
CDR3nt: TGTGCCAGCAGTGTGGACAGGGGGGCGTACGAGCAGTACTTC; CDR3aa: CASSVDRGAYEQYF; v_gene: TRBV2; len: 14; d_gene: TRBD1; abundance: .; j_gene: TRBJ2-7
CDR3nt: TGTGCCAGCAGCCAGTTAGCGGGGTCCTCCTACGAGCAGTACTTC; CDR3aa: CASSQLAGSSYEQYF; v_gene: TRBV14; len: 15; d_gene: TRBD2; abundance: .; j_gene: TRBJ2-7
CDR3nt: TGTGCCAGCAGCCCGCTGACAGTCATGAACACTGAAGCTTTCTTT; CDR3aa: CASSPLTVMNTEAFF; v_gene: TRBV7-6; len: 15; d_gene: .; abundance: .; j_gene: TRBJ1-1
CDR3nt: TGTGCCAGCAGCCTCGGACTCGGAAACACTGAAGCTTTCTTT; CDR3aa: CASSLGLGNTEAFF; v_gene: TRBV28; len: 14; d_gene: .; abundance: .; j_gene: TRBJ1-1
CDR3nt: TGTGCCAGCGGACCGGGGGGAGGGCCTGAAGCTTTCTTT; CDR3aa: CASGPGGGPEAFF; v_gene: TRBV9; len: 13; d_gene: .; abundance: .; j_gene: TRBJ1-1